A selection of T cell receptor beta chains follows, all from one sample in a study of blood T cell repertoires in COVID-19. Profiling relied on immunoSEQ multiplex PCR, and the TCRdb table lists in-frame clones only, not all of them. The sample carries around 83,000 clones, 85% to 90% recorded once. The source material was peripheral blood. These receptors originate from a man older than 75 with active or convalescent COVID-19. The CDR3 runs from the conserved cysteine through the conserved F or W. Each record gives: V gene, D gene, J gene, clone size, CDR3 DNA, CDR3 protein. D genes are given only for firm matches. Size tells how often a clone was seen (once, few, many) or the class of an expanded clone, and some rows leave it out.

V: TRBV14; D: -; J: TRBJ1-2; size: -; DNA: TGTGCCAGCAGCCAAGATCTTACAGGGCTACATGGCTACACCTTC; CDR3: CASSQDLTGLHGYTF
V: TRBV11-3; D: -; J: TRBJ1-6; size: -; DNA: TGTGCCAGCAGCCCCCTGCCCTCCGGGTCACCCCTCCACTTT; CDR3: CASSPLPSGSPLHF
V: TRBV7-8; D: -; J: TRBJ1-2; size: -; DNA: TGTGCCAGCAGCTTGGTTCCGGGGACAAGCTATGGCTACACCTTC; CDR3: CASSLVPGTSYGYTF
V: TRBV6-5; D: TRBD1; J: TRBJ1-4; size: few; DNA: TGTGCCAGCAGATCCACCGGGACAGATGAAAAACTGTTTTTT; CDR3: CASRSTGTDEKLFF
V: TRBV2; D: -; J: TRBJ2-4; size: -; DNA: TGTGCCAGCAGGCAGACAGCGGGCATTCAGTACTTC; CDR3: CASRQTAGIQYF
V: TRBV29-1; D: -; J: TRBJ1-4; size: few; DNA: TGCAGCGTTGAAGGTGGGCCGAATGAAAAACTGTTTTTT; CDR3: CSVEGGPNEKLFF
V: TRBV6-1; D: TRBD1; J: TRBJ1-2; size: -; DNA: TGTGCCAGCAGTGAAACGGGAGGGGACAGCTATGGCTACACCTTC; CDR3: CASSETGGDSYGYTF
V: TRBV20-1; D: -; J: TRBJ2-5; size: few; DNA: TGCAGTTCACAGTTCCAAGAGACCCAGTACTTC; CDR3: CSSQFQETQYF
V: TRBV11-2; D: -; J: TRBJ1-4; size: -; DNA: TGTGCCAGCAGCTTAGTGTTTGGCCTTACAGGCGAAAAACTGTTTTTT; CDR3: CASSLVFGLTGEKLFF
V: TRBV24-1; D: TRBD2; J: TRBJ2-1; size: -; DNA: TGTGCCACCAAGCGGGAGGGTTTCAATGAGCAGTTCTTC; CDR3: CATKREGFNEQFF
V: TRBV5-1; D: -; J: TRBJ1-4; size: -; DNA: TGCGCCAGCAGTCTTAGTGCAACTAATGAAAAACTGTTTTTT; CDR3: CASSLSATNEKLFF
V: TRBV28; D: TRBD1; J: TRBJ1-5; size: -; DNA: TGTGCCAGCAGGGAGGACAGGGGGCATGCTCAGCCCCAGCATTTT; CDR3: CASREDRGHAQPQHF
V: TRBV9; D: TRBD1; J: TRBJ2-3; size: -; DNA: TGTGCCAGCAGCGTAACCCCCGGCAGGGGGTTTGGGACAGATACGCAGTATTTT; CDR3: CASSVTPGRGFGTDTQYF
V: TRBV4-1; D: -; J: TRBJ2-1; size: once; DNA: TGCGCCAGCAGCCAGGGAGTGGGGACGTCAGGGGCCAAGGGTGAGCAGTTCTTC; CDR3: CASSQGVGTSGAKGEQFF
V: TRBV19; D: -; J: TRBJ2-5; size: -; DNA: TGTGCCAGTAGTGTCAGGGGACGGGAGACCCAGTACTTC; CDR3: CASSVRGRETQYF
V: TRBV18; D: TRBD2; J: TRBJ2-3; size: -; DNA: TGTGCCAGTTCACCACTAGCGTCTAGCACAGATACGCAGTATTTT; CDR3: CASSPLASSTDTQYF
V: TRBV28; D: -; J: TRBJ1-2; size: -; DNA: TGTGCCAGCTTCTCCGGGTCCTATGGCTACACCTTC; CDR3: CASFSGSYGYTF
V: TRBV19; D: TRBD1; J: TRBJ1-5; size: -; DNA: TGTGCCAGTAGTGGCAACAGGGGGTTCGACCAGCCCCAGCATTTT; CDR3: CASSGNRGFDQPQHF
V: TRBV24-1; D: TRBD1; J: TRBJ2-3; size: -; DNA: TGTGCCACCAGTGACTGGGGTAGACAGGGGGCTTACACAGATACGCAGTATTTT; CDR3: CATSDWGRQGAYTDTQYF
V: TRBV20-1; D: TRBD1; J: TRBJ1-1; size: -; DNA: TGCAGTGCTGAAGACAGGGTAAAAGCTTTCTTT; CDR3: CSAEDRVKAFF
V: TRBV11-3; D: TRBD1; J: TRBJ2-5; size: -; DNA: TGTGCCAGCAGCTTCGGGACAGGGTATCAGGAGACCCAGTACTTC; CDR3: CASSFGTGYQETQYF
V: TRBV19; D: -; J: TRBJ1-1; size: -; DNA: TGTGCCAGTAGTATGGTAGGAGCGGACACTGAAGCTTTCTTT; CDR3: CASSMVGADTEAFF
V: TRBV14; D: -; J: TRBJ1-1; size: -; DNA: TGTGCCAGCAGCCAAGAGCTGGGGGCTACTGAAGCTTTCTTT; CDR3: CASSQELGATEAFF
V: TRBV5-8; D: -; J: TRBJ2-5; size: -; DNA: TGTGCCAGCAGCTTGCGTGAGGCCCAGCGGACCCAGTACTTC; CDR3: CASSLREAQRTQYF
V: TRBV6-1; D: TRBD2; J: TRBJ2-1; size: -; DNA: TGTGCCAGCAGTGAAGCCGGACTAGCGGGGGAGCAGTTCTTC; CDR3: CASSEAGLAGEQFF
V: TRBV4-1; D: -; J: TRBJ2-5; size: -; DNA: TGCGCCAGCAGCCTGCACGGGGAAGAGACCCAGTACTTC; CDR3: CASSLHGEETQYF
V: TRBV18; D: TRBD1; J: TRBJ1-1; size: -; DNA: TGTGCCAGCTACATCGGACAGGGGAACACTGAAGCTTTCTTT; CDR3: CASYIGQGNTEAFF
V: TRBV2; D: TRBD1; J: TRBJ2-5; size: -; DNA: TGTGCCAGCAGAGACAGGGCTTACCAAGAGACCCAGTACTTC; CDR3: CASRDRAYQETQYF
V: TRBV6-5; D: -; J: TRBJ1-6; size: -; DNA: TGTGCCAGCACCCCGCACAGGGCGGAGAATTCACCCCTCCACTTT; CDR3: CASTPHRAENSPLHF
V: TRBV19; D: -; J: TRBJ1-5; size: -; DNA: TGTGCCAGTAGTATGCGAAACAATCAGCCCCAGCATTTT; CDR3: CASSMRNNQPQHF
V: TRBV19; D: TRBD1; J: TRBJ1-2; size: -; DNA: TGTGCCAGTAGTATTAGAACAGGGGGCGGTAATAACTATGGCTACACCTTC; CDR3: CASSIRTGGGNNYGYTF
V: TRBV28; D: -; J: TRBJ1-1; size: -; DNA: TGTGCCAGCAGTTTGCCGGAACAGGGATGGAGGGCTTTCTTT; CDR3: CASSLPEQGWRAFF
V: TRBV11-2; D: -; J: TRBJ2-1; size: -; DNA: TGTGCCAGCAGCACAGGACGGAATGAGCAGTTCTTC; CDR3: CASSTGRNEQFF
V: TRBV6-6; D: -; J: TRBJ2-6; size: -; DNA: TGTGCCAGCAGTACCCAGGGGGGGGCCAACGTCCTGACTTTC; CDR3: CASSTQGGANVLTF
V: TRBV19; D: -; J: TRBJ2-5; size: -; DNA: TGTGCCAGTAGTATGTGGGCTAGCGCCCGCCAAGAGACCCAGTACTTC; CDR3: CASSMWASARQETQYF
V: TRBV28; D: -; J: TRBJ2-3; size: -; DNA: TGTGCCAGCAGTTTTCGGGTTGATACGCAGTATTTT; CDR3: CASSFRVDTQYF
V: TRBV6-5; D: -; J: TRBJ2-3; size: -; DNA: TGTGCCAGCAAACCGGGGAGATGGGGTACGCAGTATTTT; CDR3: CASKPGRWGTQYF
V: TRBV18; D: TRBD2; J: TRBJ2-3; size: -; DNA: TGTGCCAGCTCACCTGGACTAGCGGGAGAGGATACGCAGTATTTT; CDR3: CASSPGLAGEDTQYF
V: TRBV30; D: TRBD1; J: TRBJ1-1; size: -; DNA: TGTGCCTGGAACAGGGGGGGGGACACTGAAGCTTTCTTT; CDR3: CAWNRGGDTEAFF
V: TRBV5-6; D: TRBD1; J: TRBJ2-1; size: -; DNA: TGTGCCAGCAGCTTGGGAGGCGGGACAGGGTACAATGAGCAGTTCTTC; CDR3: CASSLGGGTGYNEQFF
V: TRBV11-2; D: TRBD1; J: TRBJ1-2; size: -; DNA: TGTGCCAGCACCTCCGGGACAGGGGTAGACTACACCTTC; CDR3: CASTSGTGVDYTF
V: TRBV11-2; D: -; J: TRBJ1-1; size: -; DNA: TGTGCCAGCAGCTTAGCAGGCTTGAACACTGAAGCTTTCTTT; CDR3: CASSLAGLNTEAFF
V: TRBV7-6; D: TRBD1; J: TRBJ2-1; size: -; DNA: TGTGCCAGCAGCCCACAGGGGACAGGGTATAATGAGCAGTTCTTC; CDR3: CASSPQGTGYNEQFF
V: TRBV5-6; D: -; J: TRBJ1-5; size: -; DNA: TGTGCCAGCAGCTTGCGGTGGCGGAGCAATCAGCCCCAGCATTTT; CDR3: CASSLRWRSNQPQHF
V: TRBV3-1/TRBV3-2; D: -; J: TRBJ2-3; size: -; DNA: TGTGCCAGCAGCCAAGCCGCTCCAGGGGTGGCAGATACGCAGTATTTT; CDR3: CASSQAAPGVADTQYF
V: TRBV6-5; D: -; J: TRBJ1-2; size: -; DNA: TGTGCCAGCAGTTACTTGGGGCAGGGTGGTGGCTACACCTTC; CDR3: CASSYLGQGGGYTF
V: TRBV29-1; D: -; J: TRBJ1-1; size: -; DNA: TGCAGCGTTGACTCAGGGAACACTGAAGCTTTCTTT; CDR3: CSVDSGNTEAFF
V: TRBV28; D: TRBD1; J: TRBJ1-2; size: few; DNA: TGTGCCAGCAGTCCTTCCGGGACAGTCTATGGCTACACCTTC; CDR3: CASSPSGTVYGYTF
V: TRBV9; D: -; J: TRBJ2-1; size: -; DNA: TGTGCCAGCAGCACACCGGGGGGCCCCCCGGGAGGCGAGCAGTTCTTC; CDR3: CASSTPGGPPGGEQFF
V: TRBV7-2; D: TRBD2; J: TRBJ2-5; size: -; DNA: TGTGCCAGCAGCCCGACTAGCGGACAAGAGACCCAGTACTTC; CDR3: CASSPTSGQETQYF
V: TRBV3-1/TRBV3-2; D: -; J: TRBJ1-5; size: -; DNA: TGTGCCAGCAGCCAAGAGGTACAGGGTAAGCCCCAGCATTTT; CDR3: CASSQEVQGKPQHF
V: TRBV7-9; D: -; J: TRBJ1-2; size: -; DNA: TGTGCCAGCAGCCGGGGGGGGACCCCTTGGGGCTACACCTTC; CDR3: CASSRGGTPWGYTF
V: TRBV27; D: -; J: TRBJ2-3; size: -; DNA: TGTGCCAGCACTCGACTTGACAGCACAGATACGCAGTATTTT; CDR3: CASTRLDSTDTQYF
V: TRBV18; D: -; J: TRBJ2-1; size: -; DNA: TGTGCCAGCTCACCCCTGGTTCCGGGGTACAATGAGCAGTTCTTC; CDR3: CASSPLVPGYNEQFF
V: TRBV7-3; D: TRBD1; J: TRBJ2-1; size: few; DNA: TGTGCCAGCAGCGTGGACAGGGGTCAATACAATGAGCAGTTCTTC; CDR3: CASSVDRGQYNEQFF